These 27 T cell receptor beta chains were all obtained from the same sample, sequenced in a study of T cells in Graves' hyperthyroidism and ophthalmopathy. TCR beta CDR3 sequences were amplified from RNA transcripts. Using the HTBI primer set, a first-round RT-PCR was run on the TCR CDR3. Each CDR3 protein gets one entry after TCRdb re-called the multiplex PCR reads with MiXCR. The sample has about 290,000 distinct CDR3 sequences; about 13% are singletons. The sample comprised blood. The source of these receptors is a woman aged 40 to 50 with Graves' hyperthyroidism.

This clonotype was detected once. The chain has TRBV18 and TRBJ1-1; the match to TRBD1 covers 12 bases. Trimming took 9 bases from V and 4 from J; bases not matched to a gene: 15. CDR1 is KGHSH and CDR2 is LQKENI in the germline V gene. The CDR3 length is 17 residues. The CDR3 here is CASGTGGMNTLGTEAFF. CDR3 sequence (DNA): TGTGCCAGTGGGACAGGGGGCATGAATACCTTGGGCACTGAAGCTTTCTTT.

With regard to this clonotype: A much larger clone differs by one base, so this may be a read error. The rearrangement uses TRBV5-1 and TRBJ2-1, with TRBD2 identical over 7 bases. J was trimmed by 8 bases and V by 10 bases; bases with no gene match: 15. This CDR3 is 14 amino acids long. Germline loops: CDR1 SGHRS, CDR2 YFSETQ. CDR3: CAARPGSGRDEQFF. CDR3 coding DNA: TGCGCCGCCAGACCCGGCTCAGGGAGGGATGAGCAGTTCTTC. Combining the CDR3 with reference TRBV5-1 and TRBJ2-1 gives the whole variable domain KAGVTQTPRYLIKTRGQQVTLSCSPISGHRSVSWYQQTPGQGLQFLFEYFSETQRNKGNFPGRFSGRQFSNSRSEMNVSTLELGDSALYLCAARPGSGRDEQFFGPGTRLTVL.

This clonotype has a count of ten or more. This chain links TRBV3-1 with TRBJ1-5; no clear D gene. This CDR3 spans 13 amino acids. Trimming removed 4 bases from V and 6 bases from J, with 10 bases in between. Germline V gene data show CDR1 as LGHDT and CDR2 as YNNKEL (reference sequence). The CDR3 DNA follows: TGTGCCAGCAGCCCCTCCCGAGTTCAGCCCCAGCATTTT. This gives the protein CASSPSRVQPQHF.

In its sample, this clonotype was seen a few times. The chain carries TRBV5-1 and TRBJ2-2, with D perhaps matching TRBD1 or TRBD2 (5 bases each). Trimming left V 4 bases short and J 2 bases short, with 12 bases between. The CDR3 is 15 residues long. Germline V gene data show CDR1 as SGHRS and CDR2 as YFSETQ. The CDR3 DNA follows: TGCGCCAGCAGCGCCACAGGACTCAACACCGGGGAGCTGTTTTTT. It yields the protein CASSATGLNTGELFF.

This clonotype was observed at least ten times. V and J are TRBV2 and TRBJ2-3, with D possibly TRBD2 on 6 matching bases. CDR1 and CDR2 from the germline V gene are SNHLY and FYNNEI. The CDR3 runs 15 residues. V gave up 8 bases and J gave up 2 bases, with 17 bases separating them. CDR3 loop: CASHSWASDTDTQYF. CDR3 bases: TGTGCCAGCCACTCGTGGGCTAGCGACACAGATACGCAGTATTTT.

This clonotype was recorded at least ten times. V is TRBV11-2 and J is TRBJ1-2; the D is unclear. The CDR3 has 14 amino acids. Germline CDR1 reads SGHAT; CDR2 reads FQNNGV. Trimming removed 1 base at V and 10 bases at J, with 16 bases between. Here the CDR3 DNA reads TGTGCCAGCAGCTTAGCCTCCATGTGGAGCTCCTACACCTTC. Protein sequence: CASSLASMWSSYTF.

In its sample, this clonotype was seen a few times. This rearrangement joins TRBV19 to TRBJ1-4; D gene unclear. Germline lookup yields CDR1 LNHDA and CDR2 SQIVND (reference sequence). With 6 bases removed from V and 8 bases from J, the gap between germline ends came to 13 bases. This CDR3 is 13 amino acids long. The CDR3 sequence is CASRLRAAEKLFF. In DNA, the CDR3 is TGTGCCAGTAGGCTCCGGGCGGCCGAAAAACTGTTTTTT.

This clonotype was counted ten times or more. The chain combines TRBV20-1 with TRBJ1-2; no definite D call. Trimming pared 7 bases from V and 4 bases from J, leaving 13 bases between. This CDR3 region has 12 residues. Per germline, CDR1 DFQATT and CDR2 SNEGSKA (reference sequence). CDR3 in DNA: TGCAGTGTACAGAGTGCCGGCTATGGCTACACCTTC. Amino acid sequence: CSVQSAGYGYTF.

This clonotype was counted ten times or more. This chain links TRBV28 with TRBJ2-1, with D perhaps TRBD1 or TRBD2 (5 bases each). V dropped 2 bases and J dropped 9 bases, with 20 bases sitting between them. Germline loops: CDR1 MDHEN, CDR2 SYDVKM. This CDR3 spans 16 amino acids. The CDR3 sequence: CASSLRTPKGWGEQFF. The CDR3 bases are TGTGCCAGCAGTTTAAGGACTCCCAAGGGGTGGGGTGAGCAGTTCTTC.

Concerning this clonotype: A read error is possible here, since a much larger clone lies one base away. The J gene is TRBJ1-1, the V gene TRBV5-4; D is ambiguous. The germline CDR1 and CDR2 sequences are SGHNT and YYREEE (reference sequence). This CDR3 is built from 13 residues. CDR3 DNA sequence: TGTGCCAGCAGCTTCGACCGCCACACTGAAGCTTCCTTT. This translates into CASSFDRHTEASF.

This clonotype was detected many times. The chain has TRBV28 and TRBJ1-6, with D possibly being TRBD1 (5 bases). V lost 4 bases, J lost 10 bases, and 20 bases lay in between. Looked up from germline, CDR1 is MDHEN and CDR2 is SYDVKM. The CDR3 sequence is 16 residues long. CDR3 DNA sequence: TGTGCCAGCAGTTGGGCAGGGCGCATGAAAAAATCACCCCTCCACTTT. Encoded protein: CASSWAGRMKKSPLHF.

The table lists this clonotype with many counts. V gene TRBV12-3 or TRBV12-4 combines with J gene TRBJ1-2; D gene uncertain. Trimming took off 6 bases at V and 5 bases at J, with 7 bases between the two ends. The CDR3 is 11 amino acids. The CDR3 loop is CASSRSYGYTF. CDR3 DNA: TGTGCCAGCAGCCGATCGTATGGCTACACCTTC.

This chain links TRBV5-4 with TRBJ2-1; a possible D gene is TRBD2 (5 bases). The germline gives CDR1 SGHNT, CDR2 YYREEE (reference sequence). CDR3 length: 14 amino acids. V gave up 7 bases and J gave up 5 bases, with 16 bases separating them. The CDR3 loop reads CASAGELQHNEQFF. The CDR3, as DNA: TGTGCCAGCGCCGGGGAACTACAACACAATGAGCAGTTCTTC. Together with reference TRBV5-4 and TRBJ2-1, the CDR3 gives the full variable domain: ETGVTQSPTHLIKTRGQQVTLRCSSQSGHNTVSWYQQALGQGPQFIFQYYREEENGRGNFPPRFSGLQFPNYSSELNVNALELDDSALYLCASAGELQHNEQFFGPGTRLTVL.

There are a few counts of this clonotype. V and J are TRBV12-3 or TRBV12-4 and TRBJ1-4; possible D gene TRBD1, 5 bases. CDR3 length: 14 amino acids. V was shortened by 11 bases and J by 3 bases, with 16 bases between the two germline ends. CDR3 sequence (DNA): TGTGCCGGCGGGTCCGGGACGGCTAATGAAAAACTGTTTTTT. It codes for CAGGSGTANEKLFF.

This clonotype was counted many times. The rearrangement uses TRBV7-9 and TRBJ1-1, with D hard to call. Trimming shortened V by 6 bases and J by 3 bases, and 14 bases separated the two germline ends. The CDR3 runs 14 residues. Germline V CDR1 and CDR2: SEHNR, FQNEAQ (reference sequence). The CDR3 protein is CASSLVSLDTEAFF. In nucleotides, the CDR3 is TGTGCCAGCAGTCTCGTTAGTCTAGACACTGAAGCTTTCTTT. Using reference TRBV7-9 and TRBJ1-1 for the parts outside the CDR3, the full variable domain is DTGVSQNPRHKITKRGQNVTFRCDPISEHNRLYWYRQTLGQGPEFLTYFQNEAQLEKSRLLSDRFSAERPKGSFSTLEIQRTEQGDSAMYLCASSLVSLDTEAFFGQGTRLTVV.

In its sample, this clonotype was seen a few times. This sequence joins TRBV12-3 or TRBV12-4 and TRBJ2-2; 7 nucleotides agree with TRBD2. V gave up 10 bases and J gave up 4 bases; unmatched junction bases: 9. The CDR3 runs to 14 residues. In DNA, the CDR3 is TGTGCCACCAAGAGTAGCGGGCCCACCGGGGAGCTGTTTTTT. Translating gives CATKSSGPTGELFF.

Ten or more counts support this clonotype. The gene calls are TRBV28 and TRBJ1-4; no clear D. The CDR3 contains 15 residues. V gave up 3 bases and J gave up 5 bases, with 13 bases separating them. Germline CDR1 reads MDHEN; CDR2 reads SYDVKM. The CDR3 reads CASSLQEIINEKLFF. Written as DNA, the CDR3 is TGTGCCAGCAGTTTGCAGGAGATTATAAATGAAAAACTGTTTTTT.

As for this clonotype: The junction departs from germline at one end; a sequencing error may be responsible. This rearrangement joins TRBV7-3 to TRBJ2-1, with TRBD1 identical over 7 bases. Germline CDR1 and CDR2: SGHTA and FQGTGA. The CDR3 spans 16 residues. The CDR3, as DNA: TGTGCCAGCAGCTCCTCAGGGGAGACAGGGTCCAATGAGCAGTCCTTC. Translating it yields CASSSSGETGSNEQSF.

This clonotype appeared many times. This chain uses TRBV29-1 with TRBJ1-2, with 8 bases fitting TRBD1. The CDR3 consists of 14 residues. After removal of 0 bases from V and 5 bases from J, the junction contained 5 bases not matched to a gene. From germline, CDR1 is SQVTM and CDR2 ANQGSEA. In DNA, the CDR3 is TGCAGCGTTGAAGAGTTGGGACAGGCTTATGGCTACACCTTC. As protein: CSVEELGQAYGYTF.

This clonotype showed up many times. The chain has TRBV2 and TRBJ2-3; 7 bases are shared with TRBD1. V was pared by 7 bases and J by 5 bases, with 3 bases of the junction left unmatched. There are 12 residues in the CDR3. Germline V lookup: CDR1 SNHLY, CDR2 FYNNEI. The CDR3: CASKPGGDTQYF. CDR3 in DNA: TGTGCCAGCAAACCAGGGGGAGATACGCAGTATTTT. Together with reference TRBV2 and TRBJ2-3, the CDR3 gives the full variable domain: EPEVTQTPSHQVTQMGQEVILRCVPISNHLYFYWYRQILGQKVEFLVSFYNNEISEKSEIFDDQFSVERPDGSNFTLKIRSTKLEDSAMYFCASKPGGDTQYFGPGTRLTVL.

This clonotype turned up a few times. The genes are TRBV7-3 and TRBJ2-1, with TRBD2 identical over 14 bases. CDR1 is SGHTA and CDR2 is FQGTGA in the germline V gene. J lost 1 base, V lost 9 bases, and 8 bases had no gene match. This CDR3 region has 17 residues. The CDR3 spells CASPLGTSGRSYNEQFF. For the CDR3, the DNA is TGTGCCAGTCCCCTCGGGACTAGCGGGAGATCCTACAATGAGCAGTTCTTC. Full variable domain (remainder filled in from reference TRBV7-3 and TRBJ2-1): GAGVSQTPSNKVTEKGKYVELRCDPISGHTALYWYRQSLGQGPEFLIYFQGTGAADDSGLPNDRFFAVRPEGSVSTLKIQRTERGDSAVYLCASPLGTSGRSYNEQFFGPGTRLTVL.

This clonotype has at least ten counts. CDR3 in DNA: TGCAGTGCTAGAGGACTAGCTGGGGTCAATGAGCAGTTCTTC. It yields the protein CSARGLAGVNEQFF. The V and J genes are TRBV20-1 and TRBJ2-1, with 7 bases aligning to TRBD2. The V segment lost 1 base and the J segment 6 bases; nucleotides outside the gene matches: 6. The CDR3 runs to 14 residues. Germline CDR1 and CDR2: DFQATT and SNEGSKA (reference sequence).

This clonotype was observed many times. This chain links TRBV27 with TRBJ2-7, with TRBD1 identical over 9 bases. CDR1 is MNHEY, CDR2 SMNVEV, per germline (reference sequence). This CDR3 contains 17 residues. Trimming took 3 bases from V and 1 from J; bases not matched to a gene: 10. The chain's CDR3 is CASSFISGTGSSYEQYF. The CDR3 nucleotides read TGTGCCAGCAGTTTCATCTCCGGGACAGGGAGTTCCTACGAGCAGTACTTC.

This clonotype has ten or more counts. This chain links TRBV11-2 with TRBJ2-5, with 9 bases fitting TRBD1. Looked up from germline, CDR1 is SGHAT and CDR2 is FQNNGV. Unmatched junction bases numbered 6, after V lost 5 bases and J lost 2 bases. This CDR3 has 15 amino acids. CDR3 bases: TGTGCCAGCAGCCAGGACAGGGGATATCAAGAGACCCAGTACTTC. It encodes CASSQDRGYQETQYF.

This clonotype was detected ten times or more. The J gene is TRBJ1-1, the V gene TRBV3-1; D unclear. CDR3 length: 11 amino acids. The germline V and J ends were trimmed by 4 bases and 7 bases, with 7 bases remaining between them. Germline CDR1 is LGHDT and CDR2 is YNNKEL (reference sequence). The CDR3 protein is CASSLQGEAFF. As DNA, the CDR3 is TGTGCCAGCAGCCTCCAAGGTGAAGCTTTCTTT. Variable domain in full (rest from reference TRBV3-1 and TRBJ1-1): DTAVSQTPKYLVTQMGNDKSIKCEQNLGHDTMYWYKQDSKKFLKIMFSYNNKELIINETVPNRFSPKSPDKAHLNLHINSLELGDSAVYFCASSLQGEAFFGQGTRLTVV.

In regard to this clonotype: A much larger clone is a single base away; this may be a read error. The rearrangement uses TRBV20-1 and TRBJ2-7; perhaps TRBD2 as D (6 bases). This CDR3 has 13 residues. Germline V gives CDR1 DFQATT, CDR2 SNEGSKA (reference sequence). In nucleotides, the CDR3 is TGCAGTGCTAGAGACGGGAGCTCCTACGAGCATTACTTC. Its protein product is CSARDGSSYEHYF.

Ten or more counts support this clonotype. The chain has TRBV7-2 and TRBJ2-5; 7 positions match TRBD1. Trimming at V came to 4 bases and at J to 2 bases, leaving 7 bases not matched to a gene. The germline gives CDR1 SGHTA, CDR2 FQGNSA. The CDR3 covers 15 residues. The DNA for the CDR3 is TGTGCCAGCAGCTCCGATCCAGGGGGACAAGAGACCCAGTACTTC. Encoded protein: CASSSDPGGQETQYF.